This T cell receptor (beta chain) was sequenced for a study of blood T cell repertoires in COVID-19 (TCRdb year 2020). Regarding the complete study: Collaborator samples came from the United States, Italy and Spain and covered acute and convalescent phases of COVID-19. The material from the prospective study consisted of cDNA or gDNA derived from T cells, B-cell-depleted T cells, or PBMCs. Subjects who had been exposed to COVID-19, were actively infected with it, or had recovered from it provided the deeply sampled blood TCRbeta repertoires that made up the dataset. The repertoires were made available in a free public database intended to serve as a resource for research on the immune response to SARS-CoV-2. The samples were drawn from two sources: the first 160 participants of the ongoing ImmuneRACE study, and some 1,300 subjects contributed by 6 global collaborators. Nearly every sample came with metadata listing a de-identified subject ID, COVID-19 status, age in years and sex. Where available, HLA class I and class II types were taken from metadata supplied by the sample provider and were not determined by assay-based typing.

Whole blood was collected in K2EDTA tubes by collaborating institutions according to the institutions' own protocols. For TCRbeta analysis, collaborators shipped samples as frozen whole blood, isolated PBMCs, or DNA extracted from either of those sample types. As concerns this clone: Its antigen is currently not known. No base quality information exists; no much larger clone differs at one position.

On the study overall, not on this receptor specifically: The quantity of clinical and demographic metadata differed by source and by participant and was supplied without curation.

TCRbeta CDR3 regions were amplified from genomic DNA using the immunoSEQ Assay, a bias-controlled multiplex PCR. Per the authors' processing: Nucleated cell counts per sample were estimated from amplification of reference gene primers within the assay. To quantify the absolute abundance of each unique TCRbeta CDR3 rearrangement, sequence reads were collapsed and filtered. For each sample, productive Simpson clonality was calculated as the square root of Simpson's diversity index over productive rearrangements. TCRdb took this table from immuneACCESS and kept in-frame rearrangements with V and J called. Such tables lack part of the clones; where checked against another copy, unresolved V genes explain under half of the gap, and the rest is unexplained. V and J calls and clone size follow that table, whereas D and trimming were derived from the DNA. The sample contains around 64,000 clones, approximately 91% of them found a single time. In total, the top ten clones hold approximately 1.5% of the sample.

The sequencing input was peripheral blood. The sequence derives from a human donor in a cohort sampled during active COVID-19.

Here is the DNA: TGCGCCAGCAGCTTGTGGGGACAGGGATCGAACACCGGGGAGCTGTTTTTT. Protein translation: CASSLWGQGSNTGELFF. The rearrangement joined TRBV5-1 to TRBJ2-2, with 9 bases in between that match TRBD1. V has 1 base trimmed and J has 0 bases trimmed; junction bases matching no gene number 4. Reading from cysteine to phenylalanine, the CDR3 counts 17 amino acids. The sequence is cut down to CDR3 DNA, 51 bases in frame from base 1. CDR1 and CDR2, looked up from the germline V gene, are SGHRS and YFSETQ.